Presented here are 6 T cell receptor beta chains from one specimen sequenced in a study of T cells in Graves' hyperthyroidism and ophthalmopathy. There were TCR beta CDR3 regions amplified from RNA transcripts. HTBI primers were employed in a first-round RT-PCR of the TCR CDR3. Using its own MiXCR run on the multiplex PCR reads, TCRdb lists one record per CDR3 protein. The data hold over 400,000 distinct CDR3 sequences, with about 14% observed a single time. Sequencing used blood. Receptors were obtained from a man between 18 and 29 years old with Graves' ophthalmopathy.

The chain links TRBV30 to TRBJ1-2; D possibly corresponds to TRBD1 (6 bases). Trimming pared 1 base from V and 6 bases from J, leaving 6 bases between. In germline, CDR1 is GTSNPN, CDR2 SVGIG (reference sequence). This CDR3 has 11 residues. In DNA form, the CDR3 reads TGTGCCTGGAGTGCAGGGGATGGCTACACCTTC. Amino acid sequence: CAWSAGDGYTF.

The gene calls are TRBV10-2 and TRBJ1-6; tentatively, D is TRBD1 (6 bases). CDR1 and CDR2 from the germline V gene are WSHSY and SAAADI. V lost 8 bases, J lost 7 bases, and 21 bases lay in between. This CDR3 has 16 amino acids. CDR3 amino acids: CASGTLWDTKNSPLHF. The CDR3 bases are TGCGCCAGCGGTACACTATGGGACACCAAGAATTCACCCCTCCACTTT.

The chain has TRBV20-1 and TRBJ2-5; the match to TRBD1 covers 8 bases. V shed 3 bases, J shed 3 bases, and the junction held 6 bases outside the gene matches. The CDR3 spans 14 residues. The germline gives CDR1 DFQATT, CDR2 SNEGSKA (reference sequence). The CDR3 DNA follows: TGCAGTGCTAGGACAGGGGTCCTCGAAGAGACCCAGTACTTC. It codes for CSARTGVLEETQYF.

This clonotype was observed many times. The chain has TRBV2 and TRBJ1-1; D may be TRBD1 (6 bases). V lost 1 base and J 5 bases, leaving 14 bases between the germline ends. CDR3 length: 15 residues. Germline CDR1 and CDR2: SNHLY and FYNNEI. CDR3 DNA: TGTGCCAGCAGTGAAGGGGGCAGGGGAGGTACTGAAGCTTTCTTT. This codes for CASSEGGRGGTEAFF.

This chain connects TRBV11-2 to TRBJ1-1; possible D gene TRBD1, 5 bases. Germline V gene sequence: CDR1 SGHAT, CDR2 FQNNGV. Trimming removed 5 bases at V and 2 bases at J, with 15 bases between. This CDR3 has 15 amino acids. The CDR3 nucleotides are TGTGCCAGCAGCCGCCTCAGGGAATTAAACACTGAAGCTTTCTTT. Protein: CASSRLRELNTEAFF. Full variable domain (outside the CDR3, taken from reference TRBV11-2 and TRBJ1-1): EAGVAQSPRYKIIEKRQSVAFWCNPISGHATLYWYQQILGQGPKLLIQFQNNGVVDDSQLPKDRFSAERLKGVDSTLKIQPAKLEDSAVYLCASSRLRELNTEAFFGQGTRLTVV.

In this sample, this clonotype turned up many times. The CDR3 is CASSPDRVRDETQYF. The CDR3 coding sequence is TGCGCCAGCAGCCCGGACAGGGTGAGGGATGAGACCCAGTACTTC. This chain links TRBV5-1 with TRBJ2-5, with 8 bases matching TRBD1. V lost 4 bases to trimming and J lost 5 bases; unmatched junction nucleotides: 10. Germline V CDR1 and CDR2: SGHRS, YFSETQ. This CDR3 is 15 amino acids long.